These 20 T cell receptor beta chains were all obtained from the same sample, sequenced in a study of T-cell memory formation after mild COVID-19. TCRdb independently ran MiXCR on the 5' RACE reads; one entry per CDR3 protein. This table has under 250,000 distinct CDR3 sequences, over 7.5% appearing once. The sequencing input was PBMCs or a T cell subset sorted from them (not recorded which). The receptors stem from a man aged 18 to 29 who had mild COVID-19 (a few samples of this study predate the infection). Cell type and time point are not known.

In this sample, this clonotype turned up many times. The CDR3 DNA reads TGTGCCATCAGATCTAGCGGGGGGGACGAGACCCAGTACTTC. Its protein product is CAIRSSGGDETQYF. The chain links TRBV10-3 to TRBJ2-5; TRBD2 matches at 12 bases. The ends lost 6 bases at V and 5 bases at J; junction bases unmatched: 4. Germline CDR1 reads ENHRY; CDR2 reads SYGVKD. The CDR3 runs to 14 residues.

V gene TRBV6-2 or TRBV6-3 combines with J gene TRBJ2-1; D remains ambiguous. The V end was cut by 4 bases, the J end by 0 bases, with 10 bases between. Germline V gene sequence: CDR1 MNHEY, CDR2 SVGEGT. CDR3 length: 15 residues. The CDR3: CASSSRTSSYNEQFF. For the CDR3, the DNA is TGTGCCAGCAGTTCGAGGACGAGCTCCTACAATGAGCAGTTCTTC.

This clonotype has at least ten counts. The chain carries TRBV30 and TRBJ2-7; D is unresolved. CDR1 is GTSNPN and CDR2 is SVGIG in the germline V gene (reference sequence). The germline V and J ends were trimmed by 6 bases and 5 bases, with 14 bases remaining between them. This CDR3 has 12 residues. The CDR3 DNA follows: TGTGCCTGTGGGCCGATCTGGGACGAGCAGTACTTC. Protein: CACGPIWDEQYF.

The chain combines TRBV7-2 with TRBJ2-1; D gene unclear. V was trimmed by 5 bases and J by 10 bases, leaving 15 bases between them. Germline loops: CDR1 SGHTA, CDR2 FQGNSA. The CDR3 contains 13 residues. The CDR3 DNA reads as TGTGCCAGCAGCCTACAAAAGGTGAAGGAGCAGTTCTTC. Translation: CASSLQKVKEQFF.

This clonotype was seen many times. The rearrangement joins TRBV2 to TRBJ1-1, with D unclear. CDR1 is SNHLY, CDR2 FYNNEI, per germline. V lost 4 bases, J lost 1 base, and 7 bases lay in between. The CDR3 consists of 13 residues. CDR3 sequence: CASSVQPNTEAFF. The DNA for the CDR3 is TGTGCCAGCAGTGTACAACCGAACACTGAAGCTTTCTTT.

Points on this clonotype: Since a much larger clone is just one base distant, this may be a read error. V usage is TRBV6-1 and J usage is TRBJ1-2; D gene ambiguous. This CDR3 comprises 12 residues. Trimming shortened V by 3 bases and J by 5 bases, and 7 bases separated the two germline ends. Germline CDR1 reads MNHNS; CDR2 reads SASEGT. CDR3 protein: CASSDSLYGYTF. In DNA, the CDR3 is TGTGCCAGCAGTGACAGCTTATATGGCTACACCTTC.

The rearrangement joins TRBV29-1 to TRBJ2-7; a weak D match, TRBD1 (7 bases). V was trimmed by 3 bases and J by 4 bases, leaving 13 bases between them. CDR3 size: 13 residues. Germline V gene data show CDR1 as SQVTM and CDR2 as ANQGSEA. As DNA, the CDR3 is TGCAGCGTTGATCTACAGGGGAGGTACGAGCAGTACTTC. Residues: CSVDLQGRYEQYF.

This clonotype has a handful of counts. The chain carries TRBV20-1 and TRBJ1-1; possibly TRBD1 for D (6 bases). The CDR3 sequence is 16 residues long. V was shortened by 0 bases and J by 0 bases, with 14 bases between the two germline ends. Germline CDR1 is DFQATT and CDR2 is SNEGSKA (reference sequence). The DNA for the CDR3 is TGCAGTGCTAGAGAGATGACAGGTTTCCTGAACACTGAAGCTTTCTTT. This encodes CSAREMTGFLNTEAFF.

This chain links TRBV6-5 with TRBJ1-3; tentatively, D is TRBD1 (5 bases). There are 16 residues in the CDR3. The germline gives CDR1 MNHEY, CDR2 SVGAGI. The V and J ends lost 6 bases and 0 bases respectively, with 15 bases between them. The CDR3 is CASRTGLSSSGNTIYF. CDR3 nucleotides: TGTGCCAGCAGAACGGGACTTTCTAGCTCTGGAAACACCATATATTTT.

This clonotype was counted between two and nine times. This rearrangement joins TRBV6-5 to TRBJ2-7, with 10 bases aligning to TRBD1. Germline V gene data show CDR1 as MNHEY and CDR2 as SVGAGI. J lost 3 bases, V lost 6 bases, and 2 bases had no gene match. The CDR3 loop spans 13 amino acids. CDR3 amino acids: CASRRTGGYEQYV. Written as DNA, the CDR3 is TGTGCCAGCAGGCGGACAGGGGGCTACGAGCAGTACGTC.

The genes are TRBV7-2 and TRBJ2-5, with D perhaps matching TRBD1 (5 bases). This CDR3 spans 14 amino acids. Trimming shortened V by 5 bases and J by 3 bases, and 13 bases separated the two germline ends. Germline CDR1 SGHTA, CDR2 FQGNSA. The CDR3 DNA follows: TGTGCCAGCAGCCCAGAGCCAGGGAAAGAGACCCAGTACTTC. Translation: CASSPEPGKETQYF.

This clonotype was observed a few times. This rearrangement joins TRBV12-3 or TRBV12-4 to TRBJ2-1; possible D gene TRBD2, 7 bases. Between the trimmed V and J ends, which lost 3 bases and 7 bases, there was a span of 16 bases. CDR3 length: 15 amino acids. For the CDR3, the DNA is TGTGCCAGCAGTTTTCACGGGGGGCGCCGAAATGAGCAGTTCTTC. This gives the protein CASSFHGGRRNEQFF.

Ten or more counts support this clonotype. The V call is TRBV9, the J call TRBJ2-7; possible D gene TRBD1, 6 bases. The V gene's germline CDR1 is SGDLS and CDR2 YYNGEE. The germline V and J ends were trimmed by 5 bases and 4 bases, with 16 bases remaining between them. The CDR3 has 14 amino acids. For the CDR3, the DNA is TGTGCCAGCAGTCAAACAGGGTCCTCATACGAGCAGTACTTC. This gives the protein CASSQTGSSYEQYF.

This chain links TRBV4-2 with TRBJ2-1; D possibly corresponds to TRBD2 (6 bases). Germline V gene data show CDR1 as LGHNA and CDR2 as YNFKEQ. V shed 8 bases and J shed 6 bases, with 14 bases lying between them. The CDR3 covers 13 residues. CDR3 in DNA: TGTGCCAGCGGGATAGCGGTTATCAATGAGCAGTTCTTC. This codes for CASGIAVINEQFF.

The chain carries TRBV6-5 and TRBJ2-7, with 10 bases that match TRBD2. Trimming at V came to 4 bases and at J to 3 bases, leaving 18 bases not matched to a gene. The CDR3 consists of 19 residues. The germline V gene encodes CDR1 MNHEY and CDR2 SVGAGI. The CDR3 spells CASSSASGGPGSVFYEQYF. For the CDR3, the DNA is TGTGCCAGCAGTTCTGCTAGCGGGGGCCCGGGCTCCGTCTTCTACGAGCAGTACTTC.

The V and J genes are TRBV12-3 or TRBV12-4 and TRBJ1-5, with D uncertain. This CDR3 contains 14 residues. Trimming pared 6 bases from V and 6 bases from J, leaving 15 bases between. CDR3 residues: CASSPQVLSQPQHF. The CDR3 DNA reads TGTGCCAGCAGCCCTCAGGTGTTGAGTCAGCCCCAGCATTTT.

This clonotype appeared a single time. The V gene is TRBV9, the J gene TRBJ1-2; D remains ambiguous. V was clipped by 0 bases and J by 1 base, with 4 bases between them. CDR3 size: 13 residues. The germline V gene encodes CDR1 SGDLS and CDR2 YYNGEE. CDR3 residues: CASSVDFNYGYTF. CDR3 nucleotide sequence: TGTGCCAGCAGCGTAGACTTTAACTATGGCTACACCTTC.

Many counts were recorded for this clonotype. The J gene is TRBJ1-1, the V gene TRBV7-8; the D is unclear. This CDR3 has 14 amino acids. V was trimmed by 4 bases and J by 6 bases, leaving 15 bases between them. The germline V gene encodes CDR1 SGHVS and CDR2 FQNEAQ. CDR3 region: CASSSYSVKPEAFF. The CDR3 region has the DNA TGTGCCAGCAGCTCCTACAGCGTAAAACCTGAAGCTTTCTTT.

The chain links TRBV20-1 to TRBJ2-5; 10 nucleotides agree with TRBD2. The germline CDR1 and CDR2 sequences are DFQATT and SNEGSKA (reference sequence). The V gene end was trimmed by 5 bases and the J gene end by 5 bases; junction bases not matched to a gene: 11. The CDR3 runs to 15 residues. The CDR3 loop reads CSAFRRAGGPETQYF. In nucleotides, the CDR3 is TGCAGTGCTTTTCGACGAGCGGGGGGGCCGGAGACCCAGTACTTC.

The chain employs TRBV18 and TRBJ2-5, with 7 positions matching TRBD2. The CDR3 contains 15 residues. The junction had 12 bases not matched to a gene; V was cut back by 6 bases and J by 5 bases. Per the germline V gene, CDR1 is KGHSH and CDR2 is LQKENI. The CDR3 sequence: CASSLSWEGVETQYF. CDR3 sequence (DNA): TGTGCCAGCTCCCTAAGTTGGGAGGGAGTGGAGACCCAGTACTTC. The full variable domain, with the rest looked up from reference TRBV18 and TRBJ2-5, is NAGVMQNPRHLVRRRGQEARLRCSPMKGHSHVYWYRQLPEEGLKFMVYLQKENIIDESGMPKERFSAEFPKEGPSILRIQQVVRGDSAAYFCASSLSWEGVETQYFGPGTRLLVL.